This T cell receptor beta chain stems from a study of control samples from healthy donors and cancer patients. Generated by immunoSEQ multiplex PCR, the TCRdb table keeps only in-frame clones and is missing some. The sample shows tens of thousands of clones, around nine tenths of them seen only once. CDR1 and CDR2 from the germline V gene are SGHAT and FQNNGV. Trimming shortened V by 5 bases and J by 1 base, and 3 bases separated the two germline ends. This CDR3 is built from 12 residues. The source of this sequence is a man aged 25-45 years with colorectal cancer. Sequenced: PBMCs. The chain combines TRBV11-2 with TRBJ2-1; no firm D call. The CDR3 region has the DNA TGTGCCAGCAGCCCGTCCTACAATGAGCAGTTCTTC. Translation gives CASSPSYNEQFF.